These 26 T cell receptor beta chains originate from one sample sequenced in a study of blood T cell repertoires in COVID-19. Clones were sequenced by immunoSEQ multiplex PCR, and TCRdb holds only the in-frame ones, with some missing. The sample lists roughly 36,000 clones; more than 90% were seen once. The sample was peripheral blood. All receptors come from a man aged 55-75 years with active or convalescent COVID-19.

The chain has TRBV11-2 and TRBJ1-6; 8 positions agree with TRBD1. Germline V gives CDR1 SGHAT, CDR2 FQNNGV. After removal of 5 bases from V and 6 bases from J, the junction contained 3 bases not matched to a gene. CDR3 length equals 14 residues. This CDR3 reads CASSLQGANSPLHF. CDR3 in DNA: TGTGCCAGCAGCCTGCAGGGGGCTAATTCACCCCTCCACTTT.

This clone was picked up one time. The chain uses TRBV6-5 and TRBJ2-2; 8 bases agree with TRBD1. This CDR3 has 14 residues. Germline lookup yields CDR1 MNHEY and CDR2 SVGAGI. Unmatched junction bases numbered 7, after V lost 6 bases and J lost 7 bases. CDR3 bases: TGTGCCAGCAGGATTCAGGGGGCGAACGGGGAGCTGTTTTTT. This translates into CASRIQGANGELFF.

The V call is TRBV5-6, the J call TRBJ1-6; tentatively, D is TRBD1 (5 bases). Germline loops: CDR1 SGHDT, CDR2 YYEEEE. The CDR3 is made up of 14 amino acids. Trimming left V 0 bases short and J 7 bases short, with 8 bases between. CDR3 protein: CASSLEQGNSPLHF. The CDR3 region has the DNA TGTGCCAGCAGCTTGGAGCAGGGCAATTCACCCCTCCACTTT. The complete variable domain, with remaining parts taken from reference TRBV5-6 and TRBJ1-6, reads DAGVTQSPTHLIKTRGQQVTLRCSPKSGHDTVSWYQQALGQGPQFIFQYYEEEERQRGNFPDRFSGHQFPNYSSELNVNALLLGDSALYLCASSLEQGNSPLHFGNGTRLTVT.

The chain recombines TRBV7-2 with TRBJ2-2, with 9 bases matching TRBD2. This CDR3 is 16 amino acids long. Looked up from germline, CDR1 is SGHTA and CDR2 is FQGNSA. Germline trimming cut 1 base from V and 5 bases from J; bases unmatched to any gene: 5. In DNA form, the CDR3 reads TGTGCCAGCAGCTTAGGTAGCGGGAGAAGTACCGGGGAGCTGTTTTTT. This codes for CASSLGSGRSTGELFF. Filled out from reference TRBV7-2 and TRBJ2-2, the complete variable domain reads GAGVSQSPSNKVTEKGKDVELRCDPISGHTALYWYRQSLGQGLEFLIYFQGNSAPDKSGLPSDRFSAERTGGSVSTLTIQRTQQEDSAVYLCASSLGSGRSTGELFFGEGSRLTVL.

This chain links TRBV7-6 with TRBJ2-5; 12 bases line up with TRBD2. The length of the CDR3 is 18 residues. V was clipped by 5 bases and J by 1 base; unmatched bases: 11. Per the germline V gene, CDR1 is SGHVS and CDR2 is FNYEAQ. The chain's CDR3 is CASSLHYPSGRVQETQYF. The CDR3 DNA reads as TGTGCCAGCAGCCTCCACTACCCTAGCGGGAGGGTCCAAGAGACCCAGTACTTC.

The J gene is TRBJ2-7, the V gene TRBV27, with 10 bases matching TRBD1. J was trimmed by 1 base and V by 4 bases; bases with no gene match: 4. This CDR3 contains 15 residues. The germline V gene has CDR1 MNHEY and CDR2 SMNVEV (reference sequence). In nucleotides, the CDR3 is TGTGCCAGCAGTTCTCCGGGACAGGGGTCCTACGAGCAGTACTTC. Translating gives CASSSPGQGSYEQYF.

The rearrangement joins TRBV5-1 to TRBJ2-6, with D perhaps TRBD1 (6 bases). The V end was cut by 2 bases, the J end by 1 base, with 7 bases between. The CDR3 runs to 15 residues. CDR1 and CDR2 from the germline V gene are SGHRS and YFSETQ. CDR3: CASSLQGSGANVLTF. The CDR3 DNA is TGCGCCAGCAGCTTACAGGGATCTGGGGCCAACGTCCTGACTTTC.

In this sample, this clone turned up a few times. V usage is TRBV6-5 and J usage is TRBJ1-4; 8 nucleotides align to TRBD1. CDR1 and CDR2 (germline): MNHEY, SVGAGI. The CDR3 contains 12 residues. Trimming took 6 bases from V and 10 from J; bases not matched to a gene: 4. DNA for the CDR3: TGTGCCAGCAGACAGGGGGGCGGAAAACTGTTTTTT. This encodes CASRQGGGKLFF.

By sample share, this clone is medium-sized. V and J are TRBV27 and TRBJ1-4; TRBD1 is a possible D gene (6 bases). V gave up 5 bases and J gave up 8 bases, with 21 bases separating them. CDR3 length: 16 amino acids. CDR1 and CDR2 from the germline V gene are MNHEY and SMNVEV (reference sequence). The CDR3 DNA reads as TGTGCCAGCAGTCCCGGGGCGGGGGCGCGGGGGGAAAAACTGTTTTTT. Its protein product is CASSPGAGARGEKLFF.

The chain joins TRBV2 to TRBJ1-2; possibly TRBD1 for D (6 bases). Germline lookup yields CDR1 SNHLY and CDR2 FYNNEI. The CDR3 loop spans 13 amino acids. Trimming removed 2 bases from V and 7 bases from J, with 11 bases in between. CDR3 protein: CASSESNRVGYTF. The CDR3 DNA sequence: TGTGCCAGCAGTGAAAGTAACAGGGTTGGCTACACCTTC.

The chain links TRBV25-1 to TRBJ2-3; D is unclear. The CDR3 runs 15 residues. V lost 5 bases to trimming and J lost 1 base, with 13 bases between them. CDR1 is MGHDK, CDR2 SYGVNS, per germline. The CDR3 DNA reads TGTGCCAGCAGTTCGTCCGTGAGAGGCACAGATACGCAGTATTTT. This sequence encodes CASSSSVRGTDTQYF.

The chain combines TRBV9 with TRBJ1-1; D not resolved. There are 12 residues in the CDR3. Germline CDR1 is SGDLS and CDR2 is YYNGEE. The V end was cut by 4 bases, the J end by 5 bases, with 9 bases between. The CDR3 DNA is TGTGCCAGCAGCCCAAGCGCGACTGAAGCTTTCTTT. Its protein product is CASSPSATEAFF. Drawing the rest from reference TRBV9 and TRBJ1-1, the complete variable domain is DSGVTQTPKHLITATGQRVTLRCSPRSGDLSVYWYQQSLDQGLQFLIQYYNGEERAKGNILERFSAQQFPDLHSELNLSSLELGDSALYFCASSPSATEAFFGQGTRLTVV.

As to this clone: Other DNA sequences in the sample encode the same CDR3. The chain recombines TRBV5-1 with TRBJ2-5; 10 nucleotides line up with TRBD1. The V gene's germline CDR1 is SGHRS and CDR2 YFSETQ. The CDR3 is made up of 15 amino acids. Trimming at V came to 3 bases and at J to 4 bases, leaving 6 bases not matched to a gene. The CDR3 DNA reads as TGCGCCAGCAGCTCTTCGGGACAGGGGAGAGAGACCCAGTACTTC. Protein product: CASSSSGQGRETQYF. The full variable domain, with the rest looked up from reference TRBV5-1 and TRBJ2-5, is KAGVTQTPRYLIKTRGQQVTLSCSPISGHRSVSWYQQTPGQGLQFLFEYFSETQRNKGNFPGRFSGRQFSNSRSEMNVSTLELGDSALYLCASSSSGQGRETQYFGPGTRLLVL.

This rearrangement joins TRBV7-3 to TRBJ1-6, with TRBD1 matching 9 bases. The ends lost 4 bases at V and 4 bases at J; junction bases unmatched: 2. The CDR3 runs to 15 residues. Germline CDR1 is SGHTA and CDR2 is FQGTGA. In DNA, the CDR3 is TGTGCCAGCAGCTGGGGACAGGGATATAATTCACCCCTCCACTTT. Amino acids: CASSWGQGYNSPLHF.

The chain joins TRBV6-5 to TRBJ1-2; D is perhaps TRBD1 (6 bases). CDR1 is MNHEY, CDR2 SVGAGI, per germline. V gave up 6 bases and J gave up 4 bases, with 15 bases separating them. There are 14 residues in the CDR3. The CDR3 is CASRDRLFPYGYTF. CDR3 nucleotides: TGTGCCAGCAGGGACAGACTCTTTCCCTATGGCTACACCTTC.

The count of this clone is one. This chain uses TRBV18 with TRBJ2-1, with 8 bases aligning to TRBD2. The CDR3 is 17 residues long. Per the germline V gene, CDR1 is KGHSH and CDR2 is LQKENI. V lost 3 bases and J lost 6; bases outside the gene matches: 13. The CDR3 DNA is TGTGCCAGCTCACCTCCTAGCAAGCGGGAGAGCAGCAATGAGCAGTTCTTC. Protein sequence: CASSPPSKRESSNEQFF.

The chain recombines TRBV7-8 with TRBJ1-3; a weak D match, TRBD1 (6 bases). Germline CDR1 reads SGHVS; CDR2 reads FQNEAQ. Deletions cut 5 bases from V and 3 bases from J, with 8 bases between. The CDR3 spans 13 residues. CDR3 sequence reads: CASSHRVGNTIYF. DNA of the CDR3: TGTGCCAGCAGCCACAGGGTTGGAAACACCATATATTTT.

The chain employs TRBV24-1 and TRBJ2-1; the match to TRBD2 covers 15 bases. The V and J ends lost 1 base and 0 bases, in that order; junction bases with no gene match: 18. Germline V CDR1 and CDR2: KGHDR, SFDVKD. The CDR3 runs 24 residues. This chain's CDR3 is CATSDFAGRGRTSGRALSYNEQFF. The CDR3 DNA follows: TGTGCCACCAGTGATTTCGCGGGCAGGGGAAGGACTAGCGGGAGGGCCCTCTCCTACAATGAGCAGTTCTTC.

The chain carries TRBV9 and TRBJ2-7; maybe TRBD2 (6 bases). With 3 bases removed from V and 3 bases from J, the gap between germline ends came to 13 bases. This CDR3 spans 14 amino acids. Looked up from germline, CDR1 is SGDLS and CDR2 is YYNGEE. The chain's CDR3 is CASSAGTSSYEQYF. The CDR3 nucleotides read TGTGCCAGCAGCGCCGGGACTTCTAGCTACGAGCAGTACTTC.

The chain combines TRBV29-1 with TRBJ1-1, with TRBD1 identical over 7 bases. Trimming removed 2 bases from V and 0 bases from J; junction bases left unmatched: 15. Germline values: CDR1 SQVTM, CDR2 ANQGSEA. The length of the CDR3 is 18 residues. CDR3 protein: CSVESWGRGKFLNTEAFF. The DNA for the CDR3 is TGCAGCGTTGAATCCTGGGGCAGGGGGAAATTTTTGAACACTGAAGCTTTCTTT. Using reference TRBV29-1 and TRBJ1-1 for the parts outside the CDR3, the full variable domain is SAVISQKPSRDICQRGTSLTIQCQVDSQVTMMFWYRQQPGQSLTLIATANQGSEATYESGFVIDKFPISRPNLTFSTLTVSNMSPEDSSIYLCSVESWGRGKFLNTEAFFGQGTRLTVV.

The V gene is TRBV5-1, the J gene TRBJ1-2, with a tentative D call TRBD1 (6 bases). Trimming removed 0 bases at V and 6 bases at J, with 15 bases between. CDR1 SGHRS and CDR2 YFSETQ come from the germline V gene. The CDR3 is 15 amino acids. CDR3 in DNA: TGCGCCAGCAGCTTGGCCTTGGGCGGGGGCGATGGCTACACCTTC. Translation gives CASSLALGGGDGYTF.

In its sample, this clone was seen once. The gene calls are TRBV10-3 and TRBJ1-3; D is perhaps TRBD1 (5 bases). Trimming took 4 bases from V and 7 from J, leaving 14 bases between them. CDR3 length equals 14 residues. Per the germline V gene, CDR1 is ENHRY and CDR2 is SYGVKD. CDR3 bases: TGTGCCATCAGTGTAGGAGGGGATAAGAACACCATATATTTT. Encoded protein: CAISVGGDKNTIYF.

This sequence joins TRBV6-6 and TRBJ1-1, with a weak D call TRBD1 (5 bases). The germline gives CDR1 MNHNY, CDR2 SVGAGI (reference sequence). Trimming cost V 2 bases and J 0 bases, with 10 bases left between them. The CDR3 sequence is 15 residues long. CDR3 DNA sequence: TGTGCCAGCAGTTACGAAGGCAGGGTGAACACTGAAGCTTTCTTT. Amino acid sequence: CASSYEGRVNTEAFF.

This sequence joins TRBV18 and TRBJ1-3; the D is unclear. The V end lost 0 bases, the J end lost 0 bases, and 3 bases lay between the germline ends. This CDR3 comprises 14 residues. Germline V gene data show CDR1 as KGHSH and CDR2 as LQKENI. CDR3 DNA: TGTGCCAGCTCACCACCGCGCTCTGGAAACACCATATATTTT. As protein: CASSPPRSGNTIYF.

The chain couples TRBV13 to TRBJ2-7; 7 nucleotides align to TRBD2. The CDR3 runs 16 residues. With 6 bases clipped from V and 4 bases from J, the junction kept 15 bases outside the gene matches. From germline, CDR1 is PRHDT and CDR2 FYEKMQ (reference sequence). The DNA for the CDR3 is TGTGCCAGCAGTGCCATCGGGGAGGCGGGACTATACGAGCAGTACTTC. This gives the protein CASSAIGEAGLYEQYF.

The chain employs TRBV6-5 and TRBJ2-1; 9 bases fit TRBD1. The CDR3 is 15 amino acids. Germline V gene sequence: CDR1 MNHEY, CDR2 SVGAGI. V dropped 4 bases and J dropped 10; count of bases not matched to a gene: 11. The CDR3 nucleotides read TGTGCCAGCAGTTCCGGTCCTGGACAGGGGCCCGAGCAGTTCTTC. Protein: CASSSGPGQGPEQFF.